What follows are 18 T cell receptor beta chains derived from one specimen sequenced in a study of blood T cell repertoires in COVID-19. The assay was immunoSEQ multiplex PCR, and TCRdb's table has in-frame clones only and misses some. The sample lists about 400,000 clones; approximately 91% were seen once. Input material: PBMCs or T cells enriched from blood (not recorded which). Source of these receptors: a woman in her 40s with acute COVID-19.

The chain links TRBV5-1 to TRBJ2-1; TRBD2 matches at 9 bases. CDR3 length: 14 amino acids. Germline CDR1 is SGHRS and CDR2 is YFSETQ. V lost 3 bases to trimming and J lost 8 bases; unmatched junction nucleotides: 6. The CDR3 region has the DNA TGCGCCAGCAGCTGGGCGGGGGGGCCCGATGAGCAGTTCTTC. Encoded protein: CASSWAGGPDEQFF.

This clone was found once. The rearrangement links TRBV5-5 to TRBJ1-1; D remains unclear. CDR1 is SGHKS and CDR2 is YYEKEE in the germline V gene (reference sequence). V was pared by 4 bases and J by 1 base, with 11 bases between. This CDR3 region has 14 residues. The CDR3 loop reads CASSRLPGNTEAFF. The CDR3 DNA is TGTGCCAGCAGCCGCCTCCCAGGGAACACTGAAGCTTTCTTT. The entire variable domain, with the rest obtained from reference TRBV5-5 and TRBJ1-1, is as follows: DAGVTQSPTHLIKTRGQQVTLRCSPISGHKSVSWYQQVLGQGPQFIFQYYEKEERGRGNFPDRFSARQFPNYSSELNVNALLLGDSALYLCASSRLPGNTEAFFGQGTRLTVV.

This chain joins TRBV11-2 and TRBJ2-2, with 8 bases lining up with TRBD1. Trimming cost V 5 bases and J 7 bases; bases outside gene matches: 9. The CDR3 spans 15 residues. The V gene's germline CDR1 is SGHAT and CDR2 FQNNGV. The CDR3 region is CASSPRQGSGGELFF. CDR3 DNA: TGTGCCAGCAGCCCAAGACAGGGGAGTGGCGGGGAGCTGTTTTTT.

The rearrangement uses TRBV5-1 and TRBJ1-3; D is uncertain. The V gene's germline CDR1 is SGHRS and CDR2 YFSETQ. With 1 base removed from V and 0 bases from J, the gap between germline ends came to 11 bases. The CDR3 extends over 16 amino acids. CDR3 DNA: TGCGCCAGCAGCTTGACCATTGCGGGCTCTGGAAACACCATATATTTT. Translation: CASSLTIAGSGNTIYF.

This clone has just a few counts. The chain links TRBV7-2 to TRBJ2-1, with D possibly being TRBD1 (6 bases). The ends were cut back, 1 base at V and 6 bases at J, with 7 bases in the middle. The CDR3 extends over 13 amino acids. CDR1 is SGHTA and CDR2 is FQGNSA in the germline V gene. CDR3 sequence: CASSLGQANEQFF. The CDR3 DNA is TGTGCCAGCAGCTTAGGACAGGCCAATGAGCAGTTCTTC.

The chain recombines TRBV6-1 with TRBJ1-1, with D possibly matching TRBD1 (6 bases). V lost 5 bases, J lost 1 base, and 11 bases lay in between. CDR1 and CDR2 from the germline V gene are MNHNS and SASEGT. The CDR3 is made up of 14 amino acids. The CDR3 DNA follows: TGTGCCAGCAGTCCGAGGGGGACGAACACTGAAGCTTTCTTT. Amino acid sequence: CASSPRGTNTEAFF.

V gene TRBV15 combines with J gene TRBJ2-2, with 12 bases matching TRBD2. J gave up 2 bases and V 0 bases, and 10 bases lay outside the gene matches. Germline V gives CDR1 LNHNV, CDR2 YYDKDF (reference sequence). This CDR3 has 20 amino acids. The chain's CDR3 is CATSRDRAQGLAGNTGELFF. As DNA, the CDR3 is TGTGCCACCAGCAGAGATAGGGCCCAGGGACTAGCGGGTAACACCGGGGAGCTGTTTTTT.

The chain employs TRBV3-1 (or the pseudogene TRBV3-2) and TRBJ1-2; the D is unclear. CDR1 is LGHDT and CDR2 is YNNKEL in the germline V gene (reference sequence). Trimming removed 0 bases from V and 2 bases from J, with 13 bases in between. This CDR3 comprises 16 residues. As DNA, the CDR3 is TGTGCCAGCAGCCAAGATTGGCAGACTCTGAACTATGGCTACACCTTC. Translating gives CASSQDWQTLNYGYTF.

This clone occurred once. The chain is built from TRBV29-1 and TRBJ1-2; no firm D call. The CDR3 runs to 12 residues. The V and J ends lost 5 bases and 8 bases respectively, with 15 bases between them. The germline CDR1 and CDR2 sequences are SQVTM and ANQGSEA. The CDR3 DNA reads TGCAGCGTTAGTAGCCCCGGGTCCGGCTACACCTTC. Its protein product is CSVSSPGSGYTF.

The chain has TRBV7-9 and TRBJ1-5; 7 positions match TRBD1. The CDR3 totals 13 residues. With V trimmed by 5 bases and J by 7 bases, 5 bases remained unmatched. The germline CDR1 and CDR2 sequences are SEHNR and FQNEAQ (reference sequence). The CDR3 DNA is TGTGCCAGCAGCCGAGACAGGGACCAGCCCCAGCATTTT. Encoded protein: CASSRDRDQPQHF.

V usage is TRBV6-5 and J usage is TRBJ2-7, with 11 bases aligning to TRBD2. J lost 4 bases, V lost 7 bases, and 6 bases had no gene match. The CDR3 runs 14 residues. Germline V CDR1 and CDR2: MNHEY, SVGAGI. DNA for the CDR3: TGTGCCAGCACCCTGACTAGCGGGGAATACGAGCAGTACTTC. This sequence encodes CASTLTSGEYEQYF.

The chain has TRBV2 and TRBJ2-2, with 12 bases fitting TRBD2. The germline V gene has CDR1 SNHLY and CDR2 FYNNEI. The CDR3 totals 17 residues. V trimming: 10 bases; J trimming: 0 bases; junction bases outside the gene matches: 9. This chain's CDR3 is CAITGTSGLTNTGELFF. The DNA of the CDR3 is TGTGCCATAACCGGGACTAGCGGGTTAACGAACACCGGGGAGCTGTTTTTT.

The J gene is TRBJ1-2, the V gene TRBV18, with 10 nucleotides matching TRBD1. The CDR3 covers 13 residues. Germline lookup yields CDR1 KGHSH and CDR2 LQKENI. V dropped 3 bases and J dropped 7; count of bases not matched to a gene: 2. CDR3 DNA: TGTGCCAGCTCACCGACAGGGGGCTCTGGCTACACCTTC. Translation: CASSPTGGSGYTF.

The rearrangement links TRBV6-5 to TRBJ1-1; possible D gene TRBD1, 6 bases. The CDR3 length is 13 residues. With 2 bases removed from V and 9 bases from J, the gap between germline ends came to 13 bases. Germline V gene sequence: CDR1 MNHEY, CDR2 SVGAGI. The CDR3 region is CASSYTRQDQAFF. The DNA for the CDR3 is TGTGCCAGCAGTTACACCCGACAGGACCAAGCTTTCTTT.

This clone was counted a single time. V usage is TRBV21-1 and J usage is TRBJ2-5; the DNA was not used to check the table's D call, TRBD1. TRBV21-1 is an annotated pseudogene. CDR3 length: 16 amino acids. CDR3 in amino acids: CASNGRGRPGRETQYF. In DNA form, the CDR3 reads TGTGCCAGCAACGGTAGGGGGCGCCCGGGGCGGGAGACCCAGTACTTC.

This chain links TRBV29-1 with TRBJ1-1; D remains ambiguous. This CDR3 has 12 residues. CDR1 is SQVTM, CDR2 ANQGSEA, per germline. V gave up 0 bases and J gave up 9 bases, with 11 bases separating them. CDR3 DNA: TGCAGCGTTGAAGAGGAGCCCCCAAAAGCTTTCTTT. It yields the protein CSVEEEPPKAFF.

In its sample, this clone was seen once. This chain links TRBV5-6 with TRBJ1-5; TRBD1 agrees at 7 bases. The ends lost 4 bases at V and 7 bases at J; junction bases unmatched: 11. The germline CDR1 and CDR2 sequences are SGHDT and YYEEEE. This CDR3 comprises 15 residues. CDR3 region: CASSLQGPSGQPQHF. The CDR3 DNA reads TGTGCCAGCAGCCTACAGGGGCCAAGCGGCCAGCCCCAGCATTTT.

This clone came up once. CDR3 loop: CASSQGGHREAFF. CDR3 nucleotides: TGTGCCAGCAGCCAAGGGGGACACCGTGAAGCTTTCTTT. This chain links TRBV3-1 (or the pseudogene TRBV3-2) with TRBJ1-1, with a weak D call TRBD1 (6 bases). CDR1 is LGHDT and CDR2 is YNNKEL in the germline V gene (reference sequence). CDR3 length equals 13 residues. V was trimmed by 1 base and J by 7 bases, leaving 10 bases between them.